The 23 T cell receptor beta chains listed next were all sequenced from one sample in a study of T cells in localized non-small cell lung cancer. The assay was immunoSEQ multiplex PCR, and TCRdb's table has in-frame clones only and misses some. The sample records 40,000 to 60,000 clones, around 84% being singletons. The sequencing used PBMCs, collected before any cancer treatment. The origin of the receptors is a female donor with stage II lung adenocarcinoma.

This clone was recorded only once. The chain carries TRBV7-8 and TRBJ1-2, with D possibly matching TRBD1 (5 bases). Germline-derived CDR1 and CDR2 are SGHVS and FQNEAQ. CDR3 length equals 16 residues. The ends were cut back, 0 bases at V and 8 bases at J, with 19 bases in the middle. CDR3 in amino acids: CASSLAETEKFVGYTF. The CDR3 DNA reads as TGTGCCAGCAGCTTAGCGGAGACAGAAAAATTTGTGGGCTACACCTTC.

The rearrangement joins TRBV30 to TRBJ1-5; the D gene is possibly TRBD1 (5 bases). Germline CDR1 reads GTSNPN; CDR2 reads SVGIG (reference sequence). This CDR3 contains 15 residues. Trimming cost V 4 bases and J 3 bases, with 16 bases left between them. For the CDR3, the DNA is TGTGCCTGGAACCCTGTCGACAGTCACAATCAGCCCCAGCATTTT. Residues: CAWNPVDSHNQPQHF.

The chain combines TRBV19 with TRBJ1-2, with D possibly matching TRBD1 (5 bases). This CDR3 region has 16 residues. Trimming took 6 bases from V and 8 from J, leaving 25 bases between them. Germline-derived CDR1 and CDR2 are LNHDA and SQIVND (reference sequence). As DNA, the CDR3 is TGTGCCAGTAGGACTAACGCTGGGGCGCTCCTTTACGGCTACACCTTC. This gives the protein CASRTNAGALLYGYTF.

The chain combines TRBV27 with TRBJ1-2; the D is unclear. The germline V gene has CDR1 MNHEY and CDR2 SMNVEV (reference sequence). The CDR3 contains 11 residues. Between the trimmed V and J ends, which lost 10 bases and 4 bases, there was a span of 10 bases. The CDR3: CATRSFYGYTF. The CDR3 DNA is TGTGCCACCCGTAGCTTCTATGGCTACACCTTC.

This sequence joins TRBV2 and TRBJ2-2; D unresolved. The V gene's germline CDR1 is SNHLY and CDR2 FYNNEI. V was pared by 8 bases and J by 6 bases, with 10 bases between. This CDR3 region has 12 residues. DNA of the CDR3: TGTGCCAGCGGTGCGTTTTCCGGGGAGCTGTTTTTT. Translated: CASGAFSGELFF.

The chain joins TRBV11-2 to TRBJ1-3; no definite D call. The germline V gene encodes CDR1 SGHAT and CDR2 FQNNGV. This CDR3 has 15 residues. Trimming cost V 3 bases and J 0 bases, with 9 bases left between them. The CDR3 DNA is TGTGCCAGCAGCTTTGAGAAGAGCTCTGGAAACACCATATATTTT. It is translated as CASSFEKSSGNTIYF.

The chain carries TRBV6-1 and TRBJ1-2, with D unresolved. This CDR3 is 14 amino acids long. V was cut by 5 bases and J by 4 bases, with 14 bases left in between. Germline V lookup: CDR1 MNHNS, CDR2 SASEGT. The CDR3 bases are TGTGCCAGCAGTTCAGGACCCCAGAGCTATGGCTACACCTTC. Translation gives CASSSGPQSYGYTF.

This rearrangement joins TRBV28 to TRBJ1-2, with D tentatively TRBD1 (6 bases). V lost 5 bases, J lost 4 bases, and 17 bases lay in between. Germline-derived CDR1 and CDR2 are MDHEN and SYDVKM. The CDR3 is 15 residues long. The CDR3 coding sequence is TGTGCCAGCAGTCTCCGACAGGAATCGGGCTATGGCTACACCTTC. This translates into CASSLRQESGYGYTF.

The chain joins TRBV5-1 to TRBJ1-4; tentative D call: TRBD1 (6 bases). CDR1 SGHRS and CDR2 YFSETQ come from the germline V gene. Trimming shortened V by 5 bases and J by 6 bases, and 20 bases separated the two germline ends. This CDR3 is 16 amino acids long. The DNA of the CDR3 is TGCGCCAGCAGGCCCGCTGGGGGGCTTCAGGATGAAAAACTGTTTTTT. It yields the protein CASRPAGGLQDEKLFF.

The chain joins TRBV5-4 to TRBJ1-1; no reliable D call. Trimming took off 3 bases at V and 0 bases at J, with 9 bases between the two ends. Germline CDR1 reads SGHNT; CDR2 reads YYREEE (reference sequence). This CDR3 contains 14 residues. This CDR3 reads CASSSVTMNTEAFF. In nucleotides, the CDR3 is TGTGCCAGCAGCTCAGTGACGATGAACACTGAAGCTTTCTTT.

The chain has TRBV10-3 and TRBJ1-1; possible D gene TRBD1, 6 bases. The CDR3 sequence is 15 residues long. Trimming left V 4 bases short and J 4 bases short, with 16 bases between. Germline CDR1 and CDR2: ENHRY and SYGVKD. CDR3 nucleotide sequence: TGTGCCATCAGTGGACCGGGGGCCGCGATCACTGAAGCTTTCTTT. This sequence encodes CAISGPGAAITEAFF.

This clone was recorded only once. The chain recombines TRBV30 with TRBJ1-1, with D unclear. The CDR3 is 11 amino acids. Germline V CDR1 and CDR2: GTSNPN, SVGIG (reference sequence). Trimming removed 4 bases from V and 7 bases from J, with 10 bases in between. DNA of the CDR3: TGTGCCTGGATACAAACCCGTGAAGCTTTCTTT. As protein: CAWIQTREAFF.

The CDR3 protein is CASTTPGLEQFF. The CDR3 DNA reads as TGTGCCAGCACAACTCCGGGACTCGAGCAGTTCTTC. The chain has TRBV7-3 and TRBJ2-1; possible D gene TRBD2, 6 bases. Germline V gene lookup returns CDR1 SGHTA and CDR2 FQGTGA. V lost 7 bases, J lost 10 bases, and 14 bases lay in between. The CDR3 covers 12 residues.

This chain links TRBV10-1 with TRBJ2-3; TRBD1 matches 10 bases. This CDR3 spans 14 amino acids. V gave up 8 bases and J gave up 2 bases; unmatched junction bases: 4. Germline CDR1 and CDR2: WNHNN and SYGVQD (reference sequence). The CDR3 protein is CASRDRGLTDTQYF. CDR3 nucleotide sequence: TGCGCCAGCCGGGACAGGGGTCTCACAGATACGCAGTATTTT.

This chain connects TRBV2 to TRBJ1-5; tentative D call: TRBD1 (5 bases). The CDR3 runs to 15 residues. Trimming removed 4 bases from V and 2 bases from J, with 12 bases in between. The germline CDR1 and CDR2 sequences are SNHLY and FYNNEI. The DNA for the CDR3 is TGTGCCAGCAGTGGGGGGACTCCCGGCAATCAGCCCCAGCATTTT. Protein: CASSGGTPGNQPQHF.

The chain is built from TRBV7-9 and TRBJ1-4; TRBD1 matches 8 bases. Germline CDR1 is SEHNR and CDR2 is FQNEAQ (reference sequence). J gave up 7 bases and V 5 bases, and 9 bases lay outside the gene matches. The CDR3 consists of 15 residues. The CDR3 coding sequence is TGTGCCAGCAGCGCTAACGACAGGGGCGGTGAAAAACTGTTTTTT. Translated: CASSANDRGGEKLFF.

This clone has a single count. The CDR3 region is CASSLHGDRTTDTQYF. CDR3 DNA sequence: TGTGCCAGCAGCTTACACGGGGACAGAACCACAGATACGCAGTATTTT. V and J are TRBV5-8 and TRBJ2-3, with 7 bases fitting TRBD1. The CDR3 totals 16 residues. V was clipped by 2 bases and J by 2 bases; unmatched bases: 8. Germline V gene data show CDR1 as SGHTS and CDR2 as YDEGEE.

In this sample, this clone turned up a few times. The gene calls are TRBV5-6 and TRBJ1-2, with a possible D match to TRBD1 (5 bases). Germline lookup yields CDR1 SGHDT and CDR2 YYEEEE. Trimming took 7 bases from V and 5 from J, leaving 15 bases between them. This CDR3 spans 13 amino acids. The CDR3 is CASSDGGYYGYTF. The CDR3 coding sequence is TGTGCCAGCTCGGACGGGGGGTATTATGGCTACACCTTC.

This chain uses TRBV2 with TRBJ1-1; D gene uncertain. Per the germline V gene, CDR1 is SNHLY and CDR2 is FYNNEI. The CDR3 sequence is 16 residues long. V was pared by 5 bases and J by 1 base, with 17 bases between. The CDR3 reads CASSPYGVQPNTEAFF. The CDR3 DNA sequence: TGTGCCAGCAGTCCATACGGGGTACAGCCGAACACTGAAGCTTTCTTT.

V gene TRBV6-1 combines with J gene TRBJ1-1; D unresolved. The CDR3 contains 13 residues. Germline V gene data show CDR1 as MNHNS and CDR2 as SASEGT. The germline V and J ends were trimmed by 7 bases and 10 bases, with 19 bases remaining between them. CDR3 in amino acids: CASNPEAGGRAFF. For the CDR3, the DNA is TGTGCCAGCAACCCTGAGGCAGGTGGACGAGCTTTCTTT.

J is TRBJ1-3 and V is TRBV11-2, with D unclear. The ends were cut back, 1 base at V and 4 bases at J, with 8 bases in the middle. The CDR3 is 14 amino acids. Germline CDR1 SGHAT, CDR2 FQNNGV. The CDR3 DNA sequence: TGTGCCAGCAGCTTAGCGGATTCAGGAAACACCATATATTTT. Amino acid sequence: CASSLADSGNTIYF.

The chain recombines TRBV7-3 with TRBJ2-1, with TRBD1 identical over 8 bases. V was clipped by 2 bases and J by 4 bases; unmatched bases: 4. There are 15 residues in the CDR3. Germline-derived CDR1 and CDR2 are SGHTA and FQGTGA. CDR3 sequence (DNA): TGTGCCAGCAGCTTATTGGGACAGGAATACAATGAGCAGTTCTTC. Its translation: CASSLLGQEYNEQFF.

The chain is built from TRBV5-1 and TRBJ2-1, with 8 positions matching TRBD2. Trimming at V came to 0 bases and at J to 5 bases, leaving 4 bases not matched to a gene. From germline, CDR1 is SGHRS and CDR2 YFSETQ. The CDR3 runs to 15 residues. In DNA, the CDR3 is TGCGCCAGCAGCTTGGACCAGCGGGGGAACAATGAGCAGTTCTTC. Amino acids: CASSLDQRGNNEQFF.